This T cell receptor beta chain was observed in a study of OX40 agonist ivuxolimab in advanced cancers. Background on the study: While on treatment, patients had intravenous ivuxolimab at 0.01 to 10 mg/kg every 2 weeks. Three patients showed partial responses: one hepatocellular carcinoma and two cutaneous melanoma cases.

A word on this clone: Antigen specificity is unknown.

The germline V gene encodes CDR1 MNHEY and CDR2 SMNVEV (reference sequence). The CDR3 loop spans 13 amino acids. V lost 6 bases, J lost 3 bases, and 9 bases lay in between. Method: immunoSEQ multiplex PCR; TCRdb's copy keeps in-frame clones and lacks some. The sample lists tens of thousands of clones, approximately 86% seen once, with approximately 2% in the top ten. Study conclusions and caveats: At 0.1 to 3.0 mg/kg, CD4+ and CD8+ blood T cells expanded clonally by week 6.

This chain uses TRBV27 with TRBJ2-1; D call uncertain. The source material was CD4+ or CD8+ T cells sorted from blood, sampled in a trial of the OX40 agonist ivuxolimab. The sequence derives from an adult with an advanced solid tumor such as melanoma, head and neck, liver or kidney cancer. The CDR3 DNA reads TGTGCCAGCAGATTCGCACGCTACAATGAGCAGTTCTTC. It codes for CASRFARYNEQFF.